The text below deals with one T cell receptor (beta chain). Antigen: not known. The data originate from a study of OX40 agonist ivuxolimab in advanced cancers. Study at large: The dose of intravenous ivuxolimab that patients received every 2 weeks ranged from 0.01 to 10 mg/kg. General observations from the study: Expanded peripheral T cells had an undetermined antigen specificity.

Profiled with immunoSEQ multiplex PCR; TCRdb holds only in-frame clones, not every one. The sample has 63,000 or so clones; 80% to 90% are singletons. Per the germline V gene, CDR1 is SNHLY and CDR2 is FYNNEI. V was pared by 7 bases and J by 7 bases, with 23 bases between. This CDR3 spans 16 amino acids. This clonotype was obtained from an adult with an advanced solid tumor such as melanoma, head and neck, liver or kidney cancer. Sequenced material: CD4+ or CD8+ T cells sorted from blood, taken in a trial of the OX40 agonist ivuxolimab. V gene TRBV2 combines with J gene TRBJ1-5; possibly TRBD1 for D (5 bases). The CDR3 DNA reads TGTGCCAGCACCATAGGGGCCCGATCTTTTGGACAGCCCCAGCATTTT. Translated, it gives CASTIGARSFGQPQHF.